What follows is one T cell receptor beta chain and its context. The data derive from a study of blood T cell repertoires in COVID-19. As for the study in general: Acute and convalescent COVID-19 specimens originated in the United States, Italy and Spain. From T cells, B-cell-depleted T cells, or PBMCs came the material, which was cDNA or gDNA.

Original analysis: Estimated nucleated cell counts came from reference gene primer amplification. Assay used: immunoSEQ multiplex PCR; TCRdb lists only in-frame clones, some missing. The V and J calls and the clone size are those of that table, but D and trimming were determined from the DNA. This table has 150,000 to 180,000 clones, over 75% appearing once. Trimming took 7 bases from V and 7 from J, leaving 20 bases between them. Germline V lookup: CDR1 MNHEY, CDR2 SVGAGI. This CDR3 comprises 15 residues. This receptor was obtained from a woman aged 40 to 50 with acute or convalescent COVID-19. V is TRBV6-5 and J is TRBJ1-5; D perhaps matches TRBD1 (5 bases). Sequenced material: peripheral blood. This CDR3 reads CASNPGGTKGQPQHF. In DNA form, the CDR3 reads TGTGCCAGCAATCCCGGGGGTACAAAGGGACAGCCCCAGCATTTT.